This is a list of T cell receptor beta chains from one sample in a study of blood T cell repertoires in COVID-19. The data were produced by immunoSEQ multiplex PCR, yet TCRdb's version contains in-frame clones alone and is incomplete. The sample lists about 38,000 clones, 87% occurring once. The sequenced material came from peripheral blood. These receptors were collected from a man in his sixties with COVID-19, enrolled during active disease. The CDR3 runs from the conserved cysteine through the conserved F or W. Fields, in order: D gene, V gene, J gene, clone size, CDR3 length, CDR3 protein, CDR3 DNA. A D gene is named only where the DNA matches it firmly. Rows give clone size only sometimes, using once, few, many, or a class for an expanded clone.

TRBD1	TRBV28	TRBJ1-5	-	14	CASSSGTGHQPQHF	TGTGCCAGCAGTTCTGGGACAGGGCATCAGCCCCAGCATTTT
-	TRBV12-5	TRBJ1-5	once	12	CASGLDYQPQHF	TGTGCTAGTGGTTTGGACTATCAGCCCCAGCATTTT
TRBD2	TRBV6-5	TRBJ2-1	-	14	CASRVAGEANEQFF	TGTGCCAGCAGAGTAGCGGGAGAGGCCAATGAGCAGTTCTTC
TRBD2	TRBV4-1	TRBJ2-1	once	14	CASSQQERENEQFF	TGCGCCAGCAGCCAGCAGGAGCGGGAGAATGAGCAGTTCTTC
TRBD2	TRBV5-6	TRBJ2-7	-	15	CASSLSLAGGYEQYF	TGTGCCAGCAGCTTGTCGCTAGCGGGAGGGTACGAGCAGTACTTC
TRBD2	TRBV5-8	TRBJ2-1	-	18	CASSSHGGSSGRVNEQFF	TGTGCCAGCAGCTCCCACGGGGGAAGTAGCGGGAGGGTCAATGAGCAGTTCTTC
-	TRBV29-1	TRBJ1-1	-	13	CSGDGLGNTEAFF	TGCAGCGGGGATGGACTGGGGAACACTGAAGCTTTCTTT
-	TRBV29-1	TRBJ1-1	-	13	CSVEMAPNTEAFF	TGCAGCGTTGAGATGGCACCGAACACTGAAGCTTTCTTT
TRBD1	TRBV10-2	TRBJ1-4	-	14	CASGSAGGFEKLFF	TGCGCCAGCGGGTCGGCAGGGGGCTTTGAAAAACTGTTTTTT
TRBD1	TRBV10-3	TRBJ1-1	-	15	CAISGPGTGRTEAFF	TGTGCCATCAGTGGTCCCGGGACAGGGCGCACTGAAGCTTTCTTT
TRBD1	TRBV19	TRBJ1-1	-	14	CASSMGQGITEAFF	TGTGCCAGTAGTATGGGACAGGGAATCACTGAAGCTTTCTTT
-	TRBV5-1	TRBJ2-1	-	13	CASSSRIDNEQFF	TGCGCCAGCAGCTCCCGCATAGACAATGAGCAGTTCTTC
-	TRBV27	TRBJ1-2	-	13	CASSYTGIDGYTF	TGTGCCAGCAGTTATACAGGGATTGATGGCTACACCTTC
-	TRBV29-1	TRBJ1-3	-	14	CSISEGSSGNTIYF	TGCAGCATTTCGGAGGGGTCCTCTGGAAACACCATATATTTT
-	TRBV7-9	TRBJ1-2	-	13	CASSLTDSYGYTF	TGTGCCAGCAGCTTAACAGATAGTTATGGCTACACCTTC
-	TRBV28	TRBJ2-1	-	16	CASRPPGLASYNEQFF	TGTGCCAGCAGACCCCCCGGGCTAGCCTCCTACAATGAGCAGTTCTTC
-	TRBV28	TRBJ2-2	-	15	CASSLLSEGTGELFF	TGTGCCAGCAGTTTACTTTCAGAGGGCACCGGGGAGCTGTTTTTT
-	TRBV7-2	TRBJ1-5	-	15	CASSLGPRGNQPQHF	TGTGCCAGCAGCTTAGGACCGAGGGGCAATCAGCCCCAGCATTTT
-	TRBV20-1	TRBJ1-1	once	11	CSAKDTLEAFF	TGCAGTGCGAAGGACACCCTTGAAGCTTTCTTT
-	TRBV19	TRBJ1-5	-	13	CASSGAINQPQHF	TGTGCCAGTAGTGGGGCGATCAATCAGCCCCAGCATTTT
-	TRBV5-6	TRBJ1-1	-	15	CASSWTGDMNTEAFF	TGTGCCAGCAGCTGGACCGGGGATATGAACACTGAAGCTTTCTTT
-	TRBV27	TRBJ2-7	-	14	CASSFRGDSYEQYF	TGTGCCAGCAGTTTTCGCGGAGACTCCTACGAGCAGTACTTC
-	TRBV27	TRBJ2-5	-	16	CASSLSPGLMAETQYF	TGTGCCAGCAGTTTATCTCCAGGGCTCATGGCAGAGACCCAGTACTTC
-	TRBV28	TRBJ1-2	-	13	CASSPGPGGGYTF	TGTGCCAGCAGTCCCGGACCGGGGGGGGGCTACACCTTC
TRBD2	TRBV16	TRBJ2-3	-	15	CASSQRREGSDTQYF	TGTGCCAGCAGCCAACGCCGGGAGGGGTCAGATACGCAGTATTTT
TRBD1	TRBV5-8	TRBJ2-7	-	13	CASSVQGAYEQYF	TGTGCCAGCAGCGTACAGGGGGCCTACGAGCAGTACTTC
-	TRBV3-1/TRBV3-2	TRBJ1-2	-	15	CASSQDQTTTYGYTF	TGTGCCAGCAGCCAAGATCAGACTACCACTTATGGCTACACCTTC
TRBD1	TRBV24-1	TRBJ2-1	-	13	CATSGPGGYEQFF	TGTGCCACCAGTGGTCCAGGGGGCTATGAGCAGTTCTTC
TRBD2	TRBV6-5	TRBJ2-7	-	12	CASSSGGSGRYF	TGTGCCAGCAGCAGCGGGGGAAGTGGCAGGTACTTC
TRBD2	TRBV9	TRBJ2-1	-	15	CASSVVASGYNEQFF	TGTGCCAGCAGCGTAGTTGCTAGCGGCTACAATGAGCAGTTCTTC
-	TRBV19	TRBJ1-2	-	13	CASSMGQSFDYTF	TGTGCCAGTAGTATGGGGCAATCTTTTGACTACACCTTC
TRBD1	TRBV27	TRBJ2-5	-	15	CASSFGTGVQETQYF	TGTGCCAGCAGTTTTGGGACAGGGGTTCAAGAGACCCAGTACTTC
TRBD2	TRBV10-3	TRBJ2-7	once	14	CAISEGGRSYEQYF	TGTGCCATCAGTGAAGGCGGGAGGTCCTACGAGCAGTACTTC
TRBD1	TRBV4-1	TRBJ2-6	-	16	CASSQNRGLGANVLTF	TGCGCCAGCAGCCAGAACAGGGGGCTTGGGGCCAACGTCCTGACTTTC
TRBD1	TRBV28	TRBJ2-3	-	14	CASSSQGGTDTQYF	TGTGCCAGCAGTTCACAGGGGGGCACAGATACGCAGTATTTT
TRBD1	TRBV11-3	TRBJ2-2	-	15	CASSGQFMNTGELFF	TGTGCCAGCTCGGGACAGTTTATGAACACCGGGGAGCTGTTTTTT
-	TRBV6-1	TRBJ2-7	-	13	CASSEVHGYEQYF	TGTGCCAGCAGTGAGGTACATGGCTACGAGCAGTACTTC
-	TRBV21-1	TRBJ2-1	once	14	CASSSRRGDNEQFF	TGTGCCAGCAGCTCAAGGCGCGGAGACAATGAGCAGTTCTTC
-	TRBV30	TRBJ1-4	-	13	CAWSYRENEKLFF	TGTGCCTGGAGTTACAGGGAAAATGAAAAACTGTTTTTT
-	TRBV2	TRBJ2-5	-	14	CASSEDTVQETQYF	TGTGCCAGCAGTGAGGACACTGTCCAAGAGACCCAGTACTTC
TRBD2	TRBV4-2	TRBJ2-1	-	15	CASSQAAGVSGEQFF	TGTGCCAGCAGCCAAGCGGCGGGAGTGTCTGGTGAGCAGTTCTTC
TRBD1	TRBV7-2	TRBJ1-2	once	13	CASSLGQGYGYTF	TGTGCCAGCAGCTTGGGACAGGGCTATGGCTACACCTTC
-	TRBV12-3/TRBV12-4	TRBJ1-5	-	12	CASSSPNQPQHF	TGTGCCAGCAGTTCCCCAAATCAGCCCCAGCATTTT
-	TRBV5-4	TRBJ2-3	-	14	CASSPRGRADTQYF	TGTGCCAGCAGCCCACGAGGGCGCGCAGATACGCAGTATTTT